Shown below are 7 T cell receptor beta chains from a single sample sequenced in a study of blood T cells in healthy people across ages. Next came a second PCR, run for about 7 to 12 cycles, which used a sample-barcoded 5' primer along with a J-beta primer mix. Each CDR3 protein is one row after TCRdb ran MiXCR on the 5' RACE reads. The table has roughly 1 million distinct CDR3 sequences, approximately 25% seen once. This sample also belongs to another study, concerning T cells of mothers and their children.

Sequences were obtained from blood. These receptors were obtained from a girl aged 2 to 10 in good health.

There are a few counts of this clonotype. Relative to the germline gene, one junction end is altered; a read error may explain this. This chain uses TRBV7-7 with TRBJ2-5, with TRBD2 identical over 9 bases. This CDR3 has 15 amino acids. CDR1 is SSHAT, CDR2 FNYEAQ, per germline (reference sequence). Written as DNA, the CDR3 is TGTGCTAGCAGCTTAGCAGCGGGAGGTAGTGAGACCCAGTACTTC. Its translation is CASSLAAGGSETQYF. Full variable domain (rest looked up from reference TRBV7-7 and TRBJ2-5): GAGVSQSPRYKVTKRGQDVTLRCDPISSHATLYWYQQALGQGPEFLTYFNYEAQPDKSGLPSDRFSAERPEGSISTLTIQRTEQRDSAMYRCASSLAAGGSETQYFGPGTRLLVL.

V usage is TRBV9 and J usage is TRBJ2-3, with 10 bases that match TRBD2. Germline V gives CDR1 SGDLS, CDR2 YYNGEE. Trimming cost V 5 bases and J 3 bases; bases outside gene matches: 9. The CDR3 has 16 residues. The CDR3: CASSLSGGKGTDTQYF. Here the CDR3 DNA reads TGTGCCAGCAGTCTTAGCGGGGGGAAAGGAACAGATACGCAGTATTTT.

As for this clonotype: The junction shows a germline mismatch at one end, possibly a read error. The chain uses TRBV4-1 and TRBJ2-5; 10 bases map to TRBD2. The CDR3 is 16 residues long. Germline V CDR1 and CDR2: MGHRA, YSYEKL. For the CDR3, the DNA is TGCGCCAGCAGCGCCGTCCTAGCGGGAGACTACAATGAGCGGTTCTTC. Translating it yields CASSAVLAGDYNERFF.

The chain recombines TRBV29-1 with TRBJ2-1; D unclear. The CDR3 contains 13 residues. Trimming removed 4 bases from V and 0 bases from J, with 7 bases in between. CDR1 and CDR2 (germline): SQVTM, ANQGSEA. CDR3 in amino acids: CSVGPSSYNEQFF. The CDR3 DNA is TGCAGCGTTGGTCCCAGCTCCTACAATGAGCAGTTCTTC.

This clonotype was recorded at least ten times. This chain connects TRBV12-3 or TRBV12-4 to TRBJ2-7; possibly TRBD2 for D (6 bases). Trimming removed 3 bases at V and 3 bases at J, with 12 bases between. This CDR3 region has 14 residues. In nucleotides, the CDR3 is TGTGCCAGCAGTTTTCCCGGGGGTTTCTACGAGCAGTACTTC. It yields the protein CASSFPGGFYEQYF.

This clonotype has more than one count but fewer than ten. V and J are TRBV4-1 and TRBJ1-2; D is perhaps TRBD1 (6 bases). CDR3 length equals 15 residues. V dropped 1 base and J dropped 7 bases, with 16 bases sitting between them. Per germline, CDR1 MGHRA and CDR2 YSYEKL. The CDR3 nucleotides read TGCGCCAGCAGCCAAGGGAGTTTACAGGGATCTGGCTACACCTTC. As protein: CASSQGSLQGSGYTF.

The J gene is TRBJ2-7, the V gene TRBV28, with a tentative D call TRBD1 (5 bases). CDR3 size: 13 residues. V gave up 8 bases and J gave up 2 bases, with 13 bases separating them. Looked up from germline, CDR1 is MDHEN and CDR2 is SYDVKM. CDR3 DNA sequence: TGTGCCAGCGGATCGACAGTCCCCTACGAGCAGTACTTC. Its protein product is CASGSTVPYEQYF.